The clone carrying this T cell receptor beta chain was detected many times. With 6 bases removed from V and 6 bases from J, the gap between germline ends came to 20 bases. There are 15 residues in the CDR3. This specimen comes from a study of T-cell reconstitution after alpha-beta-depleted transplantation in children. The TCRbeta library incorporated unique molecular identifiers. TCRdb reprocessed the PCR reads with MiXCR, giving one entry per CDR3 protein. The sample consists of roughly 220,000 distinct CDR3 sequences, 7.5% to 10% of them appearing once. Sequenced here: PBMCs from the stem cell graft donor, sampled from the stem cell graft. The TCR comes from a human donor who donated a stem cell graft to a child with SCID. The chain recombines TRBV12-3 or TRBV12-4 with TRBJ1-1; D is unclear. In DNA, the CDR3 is TGTGCCAGCAGCCCCTCGCGGCGGAGTCCCCCTGAAGCTTTCTTT. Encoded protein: CASSPSRRSPPEAFF.